One and the same sample provided the 25 T cell receptor beta chains below, sequenced in a study of molecular identifiers for immune sequencing clone quantification (dated by TCRdb to 2016 to 2018). The method was PCR. TCRdb records Illumina MiSeq as the sequencer. TCRdb ran its own pipeline on the public reads, namely fastp trimming at Q25 and MiXCR clone calling, and kept in-frame beta chains. Rows merge per CDR3 protein into single entries with the most common DNA and genes. This sample is represented by approximately 40,000 distinct CDR3 sequences; 15% to 20% of them were singletons. The ten top clones hold about 6.6% of the sample. The sequencing sample was made of naive CD8+ T cells from blood, with Jurkat cell RNA spiked in. In the paper's terms, the cell subset or site label means: FACS-sorted CD8+CD4-CCR7+CD45RA+ naive T cells. These receptors were obtained from a human donor in good health. Some libraries in this study had Jurkat cell RNA spiked in.

A word on this clonotype: One base away lies a much larger clone, so this may be a sequencing read error. The genes are TRBV27 and TRBJ2-2; no definite D call. Germline V gene data show CDR1 as MNHEY and CDR2 as SMNVEV (reference sequence). The length of the CDR3 is 15 residues. Trimming cost V 1 base and J 5 bases, with 11 bases left between them. CDR3 coding DNA: TGTGCCAGCAGTTTATGGGCAGGTGGTACCGGGGAGCTGTTTTTT. This encodes CASSLWAGGTGELFF.

As for this clonotype: Since a much larger clone is just one base distant, this may be a read error. The V call is TRBV28, the J call TRBJ2-7, with 7 bases matching TRBD2. The germline V gene encodes CDR1 MDHEN and CDR2 SYDVKM. The CDR3 consists of 13 residues. The CDR3 bases are TGTGCCAGCACAGGGCGGGAGTCCTACGAGCGGTACTTC. It yields the protein CASTGRESYERYF.

The chain employs TRBV12-3 or TRBV12-4 and TRBJ2-5; D may be TRBD1 or TRBD2 (6 bases each). This CDR3 region has 14 residues. Trimming pared 7 bases from V and 5 bases from J, leaving 17 bases between. The CDR3 loop is CASTEGGGGETQYF. The CDR3 region has the DNA TGTGCCAGCACCGAAGGAGGAGGGGGGGAGACCCAGTACTTC.

The gene calls are TRBV19 and TRBJ2-1, with D possibly TRBD2 on 5 matching bases. The V end was cut by 1 base, the J end by 2 bases, with 9 bases between. The V gene's germline CDR1 is LNHDA and CDR2 SQIVND (reference sequence). The length of the CDR3 is 15 residues. CDR3 nucleotide sequence: TGTGCCAGTAGTATAGGGCTAGCACCCTACAATGAGCAGTTCTTC. It is translated as CASSIGLAPYNEQFF.

This clonotype was observed at least ten times. The genes are TRBV7-3 and TRBJ2-3; a possible D gene is TRBD2 (5 bases). Germline-derived CDR1 and CDR2 are SGHTA and FQGTGA. The CDR3 runs to 15 residues. V dropped 2 bases and J dropped 5 bases, with 14 bases sitting between them. CDR3 in DNA: TGTGCCAGCAGCTTATTGGGGAGAGCGGTAGATACGCAGTATTTT. Its protein is CASSLLGRAVDTQYF.

This clonotype was detected many times. The chain employs TRBV15 and TRBJ2-1, with D possibly being TRBD1 or TRBD2 (5 bases each). Germline V CDR1 and CDR2: LNHNV, YYDKDF (reference sequence). Trimming left V 5 bases short and J 4 bases short, with 18 bases between. CDR3 length: 16 residues. In nucleotides, the CDR3 is TGTGCCACCAGCGGACCATCCGGGACCTCTTACAATGAGCAGTTCTTC. Translating gives CATSGPSGTSYNEQFF.

This clonotype was detected ten times or more. V gene TRBV27 combines with J gene TRBJ2-3, with TRBD1 matching 8 bases. Germline V CDR1 and CDR2: MNHEY, SMNVEV (reference sequence). The ends lost 5 bases at V and 7 bases at J; junction bases unmatched: 5. The CDR3 has 13 amino acids. CDR3 region: CASSTDRANTQYF. The CDR3 nucleotides read TGTGCCAGCAGTACGGACAGGGCGAATACGCAGTATTTT.

This clonotype was found many times. The chain recombines TRBV7-8 with TRBJ2-7, with D unclear. V lost 0 bases and J 4 bases, leaving 7 bases between the germline ends. The CDR3 is made up of 13 amino acids. The germline V gene has CDR1 SGHVS and CDR2 FQNEAQ. CDR3 sequence (DNA): TGTGCCAGCAGCTTAGCTAGGACGTACGAGCAGTACTTC. It translates to CASSLARTYEQYF.

A single count supports this clonotype. With a much larger clone just one base away, this may be a read error. The chain combines TRBV28 with TRBJ2-5, with D perhaps TRBD2 (5 bases). This CDR3 comprises 14 residues. The germline CDR1 and CDR2 sequences are MDHEN and SYDVKM. V lost 6 bases to trimming and J lost 0 bases, with 11 bases between them. The DNA for the CDR3 is TGTGCCAGCAGGAGCTTCGGGAACCAAGAGACCCAGTACTTC. Its translation is CASRSFGNQETQYF.

This clonotype is categorized as medium-sized. The chain has TRBV6-5 and TRBJ2-5; TRBD2 matches 7 bases. The CDR3 runs 14 residues. Per the germline V gene, CDR1 is MNHEY and CDR2 is SVGAGI. Trimming cost V 2 bases and J 10 bases; bases outside gene matches: 10. This CDR3 reads CASSYGEGLRDQYF. The CDR3 DNA reads TGTGCCAGCAGTTACGGGGAGGGACTAAGAGACCAGTACTTC.

This clonotype has a count of ten or more. The genes are TRBV2 and TRBJ2-1, with 11 bases that match TRBD2. Germline CDR1 reads SNHLY; CDR2 reads FYNNEI. The CDR3 spans 15 residues. Losses at the gene ends were 7 bases for V and 5 bases for J; bases not matched to a gene: 7. The CDR3 DNA follows: TGTGCCAGCATCCAACTAGCGGGAGTTGACAATGAGCAGTTCTTC. Translated: CASIQLAGVDNEQFF.

CDR3 protein: CASSLRVTSYNEQFF. The CDR3 region has the DNA TGTGCCAGCAGTCTTCGAGTGACCTCCTACAATGAGCAGTTCTTC. This chain connects TRBV27 to TRBJ2-1; D gene ambiguous. This CDR3 has 15 residues. V dropped 5 bases and J dropped 0 bases, with 11 bases sitting between them. Looked up from germline, CDR1 is MNHEY and CDR2 is SMNVEV (reference sequence).

This clonotype was counted only a few times. J is TRBJ2-7 and V is TRBV13, with D unresolved. The germline V and J ends were trimmed by 1 base and 0 bases, with 13 bases remaining between them. Germline V gene data show CDR1 as PRHDT and CDR2 as FYEKMQ (reference sequence). The CDR3 extends over 16 amino acids. The CDR3 DNA is TGTGCCAGCAGCTTAGTTGCAGGTTCTAGCTCCTACGAGCAGTACTTC. Its translation is CASSLVAGSSSYEQYF.

V usage is TRBV7-6 and J usage is TRBJ2-1; 9 bases align to TRBD2. The CDR3 has 18 residues. Looked up from germline, CDR1 is SGHVS and CDR2 is FNYEAQ. Trimming cost V 0 bases and J 2 bases; bases outside gene matches: 8. The CDR3 region has the DNA TGTGCCAGCAGCTTAGCTCTCCTAGCGGGGCCGACCTACAATGAGCAGTTCTTC. Translated: CASSLALLAGPTYNEQFF. Full variable domain (outside the CDR3, taken from reference TRBV7-6 and TRBJ2-1): GAGVSQSPRYKVTKRGQDVALRCDPISGHVSLYWYRQALGQGPEFLTYFNYEAQQDKSGLPNDRFSAERPEGSISTLTIQRTEQRDSAMYRCASSLALLAGPTYNEQFFGPGTRLTVL.

This clonotype was seen ten or more times. The CDR3: CSAGVSGELFF. CDR3 coding DNA: TGCAGTGCTGGAGTTTCCGGGGAGCTGTTTTTT. V gene TRBV20-1 combines with J gene TRBJ2-2; the D is unclear. The CDR3 totals 11 residues. Deletions cut 5 bases from V and 6 bases from J, with 7 bases between. Germline CDR1 is DFQATT and CDR2 is SNEGSKA (reference sequence).

This clonotype has just a few counts. The rearrangement links TRBV28 to TRBJ2-7; D may be TRBD1 (5 bases). Trimming cost V 2 bases and J 6 bases, with 8 bases left between them. CDR3 length: 12 residues. The germline CDR1 and CDR2 sequences are MDHEN and SYDVKM. DNA for the CDR3: TGTGCCAGCAGTTTAGTGGGGCTCGAGCAGTACTTC. Translation: CASSLVGLEQYF.

This clonotype was detected many times. J is TRBJ1-5 and V is TRBV3-1, with 7 positions matching TRBD1. Per the germline V gene, CDR1 is LGHDT and CDR2 is YNNKEL (reference sequence). CDR3 size: 15 residues. The V gene end was trimmed by 0 bases and the J gene end by 11 bases; junction bases not matched to a gene: 10. The CDR3: CASSQESNRGAAQHF. In DNA, the CDR3 is TGTGCCAGCAGCCAAGAAAGTAACAGGGGTGCGGCCCAGCATTTT. The whole variable domain, remainder taken from reference TRBV3-1 and TRBJ1-5, is DTAVSQTPKYLVTQMGNDKSIKCEQNLGHDTMYWYKQDSKKFLKIMFSYNNKELIINETVPNRFSPKSPDKAHLNLHINSLELGDSAVYFCASSQESNRGAAQHFGDGTRLSIL.

This clonotype was recorded many times. This chain uses TRBV4-1 with TRBJ2-1; 9 nucleotides align to TRBD2. V lost 0 bases and J lost 4; bases outside the gene matches: 4. Germline assignment: CDR1 MGHRA and CDR2 YSYEKL. This CDR3 spans 16 amino acids. The CDR3 sequence is CASSQDRLAGYNEQFF. CDR3 in DNA: TGCGCCAGCAGCCAAGATCGGCTAGCGGGATACAATGAGCAGTTCTTC.

The table lists this clonotype with a few counts. This chain connects TRBV28 to TRBJ1-1; TRBD1 agrees at 8 bases. Germline V CDR1 and CDR2: MDHEN, SYDVKM. Trimming cost V 3 bases and J 3 bases; bases outside gene matches: 15. The CDR3 loop spans 18 amino acids. CDR3 sequence (DNA): TGTGCCAGCAGTTTCCTCCGGACAGGGAGTGGGTTGGACACTGAAGCTTTCTTT. The encoded protein is CASSFLRTGSGLDTEAFF.

This clonotype was recorded at least ten times. The rearrangement uses TRBV9 and TRBJ2-1; 7 nucleotides line up with TRBD1. The CDR3 sequence is 16 residues long. The V gene end was trimmed by 3 bases and the J gene end by 1 base; junction bases not matched to a gene: 7. Germline loops: CDR1 SGDLS, CDR2 YYNGEE. The CDR3 reads CASSEGASPSYNEQFF. As DNA, the CDR3 is TGTGCCAGCAGCGAGGGGGCGAGCCCTTCCTACAATGAGCAGTTCTTC. Based on the CDR3 plus reference TRBV9 and TRBJ2-1, the full variable domain is DSGVTQTPKHLITATGQRVTLRCSPRSGDLSVYWYQQSLDQGLQFLIQYYNGEERAKGNILERFSAQQFPDLHSELNLSSLELGDSALYFCASSEGASPSYNEQFFGPGTRLTVL.

The gene calls are TRBV15 and TRBJ2-1; no firm D call. The CDR3 is 13 residues long. Germline CDR1 reads LNHNV; CDR2 reads YYDKDF (reference sequence). The germline V and J ends were trimmed by 1 base and 12 bases, with 13 bases remaining between them. CDR3 nucleotides: TGTGCCACCAGCAGAGGACCGGGTATGGTGCAGTTCTTC. It yields the protein CATSRGPGMVQFF.

Written as DNA, the CDR3 is TGTGCCAGCAGTTTAAGTGGGGACCGAACCATTCAGTACTTC. Translating gives CASSLSGDRTIQYF. The chain uses TRBV27 and TRBJ2-4; tentatively, D is TRBD1 or TRBD2 (5 bases each). The ends were cut back, 2 bases at V and 9 bases at J, with 14 bases in the middle. This CDR3 spans 14 amino acids. The germline CDR1 and CDR2 sequences are MNHEY and SMNVEV (reference sequence).

This clonotype was seen more than once but under ten times. The rearrangement links TRBV4-2 to TRBJ2-2; the D is unclear. The CDR3 extends over 12 amino acids. V lost 4 bases, J lost 4 bases, and 4 bases lay in between. CDR1 and CDR2 from the germline V gene are LGHNA and YNFKEQ. In DNA form, the CDR3 reads TGTGCCAGCAGCCCTCGCACCGGGGAGCTGTTTTTT. This codes for CASSPRTGELFF.

This clonotype was seen ten or more times. This sequence joins TRBV15 and TRBJ2-2, with a possible D match to TRBD2 (6 bases). The germline CDR1 and CDR2 sequences are LNHNV and YYDKDF (reference sequence). CDR3 size: 16 residues. The V gene lost 5 bases and the J gene lost 3 bases, with 16 bases spanning the gap. The CDR3 spells CATSGREASYTGELFF. In DNA form, the CDR3 reads TGTGCCACCAGCGGAAGGGAGGCGTCATACACCGGGGAGCTGTTTTTT.

This clonotype was seen many times. The rearrangement uses TRBV10-3 and TRBJ2-7; no clear D. CDR1 and CDR2 (germline): ENHRY, SYGVKD. Trimming cost V 0 bases and J 5 bases, with 14 bases left between them. The CDR3 runs 15 residues. The CDR3 region has the DNA TGTGCCATCAGTGAGTCTGTTTCGACGGGTGACGAGCAGTACTTC. Amino acid sequence: CAISESVSTGDEQYF.